The present entry profiles one T cell receptor (beta chain) with its context. Its antigen is as yet unknown. The record originates from a study of graft-versus-host responses after intestinal transplantation. The V end lost 3 bases, the J end lost 4 bases, and 9 bases lay between the germline ends. Per the germline V gene, CDR1 is ENHRY and CDR2 is SYGVKD. CDR3 size: 13 residues. The assay was immunoSEQ multiplex PCR, and TCRdb's table has in-frame clones only and misses some. In the table there are tens of thousands of clones, 90% to 95% of which are singletons. The chain carries TRBV10-3 and TRBJ1-1, with D tentatively TRBD1 (6 bases). This sequence originates from a human donor who received an intestinal transplant. The material was unstimulated CD8+ T cells sorted from spleen or lymph node cells, obtained before intestinal transplant. CDR3: CAISDRGGTEAFF. In DNA form, the CDR3 reads TGTGCCATCAGTGACAGGGGCGGCACTGAAGCTTTCTTT.